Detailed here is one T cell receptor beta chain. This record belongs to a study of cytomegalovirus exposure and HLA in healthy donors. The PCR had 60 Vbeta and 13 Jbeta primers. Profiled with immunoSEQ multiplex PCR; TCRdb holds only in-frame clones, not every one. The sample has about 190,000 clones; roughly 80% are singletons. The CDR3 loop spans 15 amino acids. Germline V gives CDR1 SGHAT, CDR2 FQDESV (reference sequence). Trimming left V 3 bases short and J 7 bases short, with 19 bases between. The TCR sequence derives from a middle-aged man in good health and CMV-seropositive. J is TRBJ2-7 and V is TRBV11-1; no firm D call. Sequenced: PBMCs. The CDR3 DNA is TGTGCCAGCAGCTTCCGTAGGCAGCAGACATGGGAGCAGTACTTC. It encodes CASSFRRQQTWEQYF.